This TCR beta chain was identified during a study of cytomegalovirus exposure and HLA in healthy donors. From germline, CDR1 is GTSNPN and CDR2 SVGIG (reference sequence). V lost 3 bases, J lost 0 bases, and 15 bases lay in between. The CDR3 has 16 residues. With 60 Vbeta and 13 Jbeta primers, the PCR was carried out. Using immunoSEQ multiplex PCR, the repertoire was profiled, and TCRdb retains in-frame clones only, with some absent. This table holds over 100,000 clones. This receptor was identified in a woman in her thirties or forties in good health and CMV-seropositive. Material for sequencing was PBMCs. This chain uses TRBV30 with TRBJ2-1, with D tentatively TRBD1 (6 bases). CDR3 loop: CAWRDPLRGSYNEQFF. The CDR3 DNA sequence: TGTGCCTGGAGGGACCCCCTCAGGGGCTCCTACAATGAGCAGTTCTTC.